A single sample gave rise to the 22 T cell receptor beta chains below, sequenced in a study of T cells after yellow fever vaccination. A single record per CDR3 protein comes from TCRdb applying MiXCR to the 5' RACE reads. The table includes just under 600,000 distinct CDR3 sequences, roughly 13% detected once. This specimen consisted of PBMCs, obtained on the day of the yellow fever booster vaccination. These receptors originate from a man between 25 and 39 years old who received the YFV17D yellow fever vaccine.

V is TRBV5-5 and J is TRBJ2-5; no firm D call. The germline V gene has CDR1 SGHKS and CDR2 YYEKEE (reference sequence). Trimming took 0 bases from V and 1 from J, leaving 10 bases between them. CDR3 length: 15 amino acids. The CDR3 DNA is TGTGCCAGCAGCTTGGAAGCGAACCGCCAAGAGACCCAGTACTTC. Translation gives CASSLEANRQETQYF.

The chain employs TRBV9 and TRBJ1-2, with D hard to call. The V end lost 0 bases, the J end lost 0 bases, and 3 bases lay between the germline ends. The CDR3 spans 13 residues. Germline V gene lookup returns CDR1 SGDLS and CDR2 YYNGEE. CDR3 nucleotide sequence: TGTGCCAGCAGCGTAGATTCTAACTATGGCTACACCTTC. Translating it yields CASSVDSNYGYTF. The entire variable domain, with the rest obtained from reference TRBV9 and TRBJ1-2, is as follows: DSGVTQTPKHLITATGQRVTLRCSPRSGDLSVYWYQQSLDQGLQFLIQYYNGEERAKGNILERFSAQQFPDLHSELNLSSLELGDSALYFCASSVDSNYGYTFGSGTRLTVV.

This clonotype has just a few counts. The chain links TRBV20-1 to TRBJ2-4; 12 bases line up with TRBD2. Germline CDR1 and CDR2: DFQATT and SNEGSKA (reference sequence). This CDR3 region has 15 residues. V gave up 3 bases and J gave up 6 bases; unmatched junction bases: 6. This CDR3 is CSASVMGLAGNIQYF. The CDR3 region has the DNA TGCAGTGCTAGCGTAATGGGACTAGCGGGAAACATTCAGTACTTC.

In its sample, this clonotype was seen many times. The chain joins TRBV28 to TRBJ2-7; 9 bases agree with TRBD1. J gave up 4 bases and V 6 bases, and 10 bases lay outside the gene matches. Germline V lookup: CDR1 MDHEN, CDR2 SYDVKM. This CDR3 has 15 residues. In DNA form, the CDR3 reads TGTGCCAGCAGCATTCCGGGACAGGGTATTTACGAGCAGTACTTC. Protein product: CASSIPGQGIYEQYF. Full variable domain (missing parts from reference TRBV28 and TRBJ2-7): DVKVTQSSRYLVKRTGEKVFLECVQDMDHENMFWYRQDPGLGLRLIYFSYDVKMKEKGDIPEGYSVSREKKERFSLILESASTNQTSMYLCASSIPGQGIYEQYFGPGTRLTVT.

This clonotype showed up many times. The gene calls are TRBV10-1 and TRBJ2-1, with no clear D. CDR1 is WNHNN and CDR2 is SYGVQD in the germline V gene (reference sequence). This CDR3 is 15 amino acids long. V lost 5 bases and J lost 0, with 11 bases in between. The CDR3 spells CASSRDLSSYNEQFF. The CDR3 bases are TGCGCCAGCAGTCGAGACCTCAGCTCCTACAATGAGCAGTTCTTC.

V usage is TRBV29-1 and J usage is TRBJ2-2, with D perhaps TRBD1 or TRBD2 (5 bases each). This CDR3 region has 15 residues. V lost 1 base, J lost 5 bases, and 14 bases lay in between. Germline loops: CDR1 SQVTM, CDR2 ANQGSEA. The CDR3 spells CSVEASEWGTGELFF. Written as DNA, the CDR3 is TGCAGCGTTGAAGCTTCGGAATGGGGGACCGGGGAGCTGTTTTTT.

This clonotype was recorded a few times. DNA for the CDR3: TGTGCCAGCAGAGTCGGCTCTAGCGGGCCAGATACGCAGTATTTT. Protein product: CASRVGSSGPDTQYF. V gene TRBV7-2 combines with J gene TRBJ2-3; TRBD2 matches 8 bases. The CDR3 covers 15 residues. The germline V gene encodes CDR1 SGHTA and CDR2 FQGNSA. After removal of 6 bases from V and 4 bases from J, the junction contained 9 bases not matched to a gene.

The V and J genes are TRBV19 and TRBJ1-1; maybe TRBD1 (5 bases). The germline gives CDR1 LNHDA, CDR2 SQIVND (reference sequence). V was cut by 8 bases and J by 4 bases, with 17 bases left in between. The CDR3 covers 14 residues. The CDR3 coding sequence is TGTGCCAGTTACGCGCGCGGGGACCGCACTGAAGCTTTCTTT. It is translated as CASYARGDRTEAFF.

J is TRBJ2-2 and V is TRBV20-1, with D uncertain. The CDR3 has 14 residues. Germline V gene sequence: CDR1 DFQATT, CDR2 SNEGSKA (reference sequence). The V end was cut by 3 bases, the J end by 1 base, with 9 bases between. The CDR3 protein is CSARFSLNTGELFF. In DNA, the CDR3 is TGCAGTGCTAGGTTCAGCCTGAACACCGGGGAGCTGTTTTTT.

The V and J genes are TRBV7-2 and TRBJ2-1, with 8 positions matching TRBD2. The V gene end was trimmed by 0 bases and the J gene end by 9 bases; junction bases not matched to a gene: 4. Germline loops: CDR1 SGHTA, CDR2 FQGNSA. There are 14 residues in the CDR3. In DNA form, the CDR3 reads TGTGCCAGCAGCTTAGCCGGAGCGGGAGCTGAGCAGTTCTTC. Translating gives CASSLAGAGAEQFF.

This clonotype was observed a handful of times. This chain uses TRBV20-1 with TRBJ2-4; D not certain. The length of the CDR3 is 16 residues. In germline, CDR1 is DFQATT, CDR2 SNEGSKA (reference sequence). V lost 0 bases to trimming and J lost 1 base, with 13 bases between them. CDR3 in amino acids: CSARDGSVPAKNIQYF. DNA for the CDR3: TGCAGTGCTAGAGATGGCTCAGTTCCGGCCAAAAACATTCAGTACTTC.

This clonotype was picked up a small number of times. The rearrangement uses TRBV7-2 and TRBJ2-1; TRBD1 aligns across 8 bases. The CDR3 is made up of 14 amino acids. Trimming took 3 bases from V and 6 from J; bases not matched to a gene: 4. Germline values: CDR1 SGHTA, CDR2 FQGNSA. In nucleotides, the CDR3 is TGTGCCAGCAGCTTGATTACAGGGGGCAATGAGCAGTTCTTC. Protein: CASSLITGGNEQFF.

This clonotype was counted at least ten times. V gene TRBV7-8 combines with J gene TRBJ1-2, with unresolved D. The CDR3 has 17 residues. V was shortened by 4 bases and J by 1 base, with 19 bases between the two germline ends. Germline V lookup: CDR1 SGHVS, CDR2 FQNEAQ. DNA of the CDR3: TGTGCCAGCAGCTACTCCCCGATGGACGGAATTAACTATGGCTACACCTTC. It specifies CASSYSPMDGINYGYTF.

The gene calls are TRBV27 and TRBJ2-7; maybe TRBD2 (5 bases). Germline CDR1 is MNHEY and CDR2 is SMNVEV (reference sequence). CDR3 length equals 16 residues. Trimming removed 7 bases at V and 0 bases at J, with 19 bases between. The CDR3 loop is CASKPDYLFNSYEQYF. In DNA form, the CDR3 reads TGTGCCAGCAAACCAGACTACCTATTTAACTCCTACGAGCAGTACTTC.

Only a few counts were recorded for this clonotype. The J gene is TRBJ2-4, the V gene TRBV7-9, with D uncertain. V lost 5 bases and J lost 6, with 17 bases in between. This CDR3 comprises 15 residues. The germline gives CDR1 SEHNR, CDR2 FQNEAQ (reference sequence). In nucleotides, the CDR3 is TGTGCCAGCAGCCCATCCGGGCAGATCAGAAACATTCAGTACTTC. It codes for CASSPSGQIRNIQYF.

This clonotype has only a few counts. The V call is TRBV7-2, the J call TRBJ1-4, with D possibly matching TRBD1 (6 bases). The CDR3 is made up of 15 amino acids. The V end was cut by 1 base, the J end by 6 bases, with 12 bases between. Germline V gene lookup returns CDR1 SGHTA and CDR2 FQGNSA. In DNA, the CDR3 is TGTGCCAGCAGCTTAGGGGGGCGCAGGGATGAAAAACTGTTTTTT. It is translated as CASSLGGRRDEKLFF.

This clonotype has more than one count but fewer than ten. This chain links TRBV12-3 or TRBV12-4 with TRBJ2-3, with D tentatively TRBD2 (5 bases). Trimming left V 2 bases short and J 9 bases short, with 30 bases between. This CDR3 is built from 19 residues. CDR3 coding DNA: TGTGCCAGCAGTTTAAGACGGCTAGCACAGATACGCAACAAAGAAACGCAGTATTTT. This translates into CASSLRRLAQIRNKETQYF.

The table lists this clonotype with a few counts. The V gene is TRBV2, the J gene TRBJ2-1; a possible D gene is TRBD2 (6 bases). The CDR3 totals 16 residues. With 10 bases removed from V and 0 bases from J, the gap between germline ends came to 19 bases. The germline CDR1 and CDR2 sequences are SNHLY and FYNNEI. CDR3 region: CATQASRESSYNEQFF. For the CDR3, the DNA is TGTGCCACCCAGGCCTCGCGGGAAAGCTCCTACAATGAGCAGTTCTTC.

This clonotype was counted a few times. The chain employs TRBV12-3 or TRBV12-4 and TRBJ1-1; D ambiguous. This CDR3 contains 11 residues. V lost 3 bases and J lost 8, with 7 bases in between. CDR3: CASSLTVEAFF. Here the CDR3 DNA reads TGTGCCAGCAGTTTGACGGTAGAAGCTTTCTTT.

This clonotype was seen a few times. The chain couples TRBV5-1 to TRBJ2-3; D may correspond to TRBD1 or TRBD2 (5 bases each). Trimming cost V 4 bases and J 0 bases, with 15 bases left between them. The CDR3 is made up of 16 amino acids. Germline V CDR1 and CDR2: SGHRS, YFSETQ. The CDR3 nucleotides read TGCGCCAGCAGCCCCCGGGGCTTTGCGAGCACAGATACGCAGTATTTT. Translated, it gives CASSPRGFASTDTQYF.

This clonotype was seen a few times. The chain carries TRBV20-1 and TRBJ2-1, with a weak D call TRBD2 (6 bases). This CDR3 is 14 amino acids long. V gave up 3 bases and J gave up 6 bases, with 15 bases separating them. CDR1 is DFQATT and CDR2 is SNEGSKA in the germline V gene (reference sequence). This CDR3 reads CSASWWEALNEQFF. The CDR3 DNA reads TGCAGTGCTAGCTGGTGGGAGGCCCTCAATGAGCAGTTCTTC.

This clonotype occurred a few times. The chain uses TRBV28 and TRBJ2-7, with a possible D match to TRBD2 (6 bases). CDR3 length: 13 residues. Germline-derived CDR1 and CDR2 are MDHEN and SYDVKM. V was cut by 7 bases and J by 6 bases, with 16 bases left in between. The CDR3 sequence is CASIVEGKREQYF. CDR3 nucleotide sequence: TGTGCCAGCATCGTGGAGGGTAAGCGCGAGCAGTACTTC.